This entry lists 32 T cell receptor beta chains sequenced from one sample in a study of Graves' ophthalmopathy and Graves' hyperthyroidism. TCR beta CDR3 amplification used RNA transcripts. After a first-round RT-PCR with HTBI primers, a second-round multiplex PCR was run. TCRdb reprocessed the multiplex PCR reads via MiXCR and lists one record per CDR3 protein. The table shows a few hundred thousand distinct CDR3 sequences, with approximately 37% occurring only once. Sequencing was carried out using peripheral blood or thyroid tissue (not recorded which). The receptors were sampled from an adult man with Graves' hyperthyroidism.

For this clonotype: The conserved phenylalanine or tryptophan is not found at the CDR3 terminus, so this likely reflects a read error. The V and J genes are TRBV10-2 and TRBJ2-7, with TRBD1 matching 7 bases. J gave up 2 bases and V 2 bases, and 3 bases lay outside the gene matches. CDR1 WSHSY and CDR2 SAAADI come from the germline V gene. There are 14 residues in the CDR3. CDR3 nucleotide sequence: TGCGCCAGCAGTGAGCCCGGGACAGCCTACGAGCAGTACATC. Encoded protein: CASSEPGTAYEQYI.

This clonotype showed up many times. The chain recombines TRBV7-6 with TRBJ2-5, with 12 positions matching TRBD1. The CDR3 is 17 residues long. V lost 0 bases to trimming and J lost 5 bases; unmatched junction nucleotides: 7. Germline values: CDR1 SGHVS, CDR2 FNYEAQ. Here the CDR3 reads CASSLAFGTGGRETQYF. The CDR3, as DNA: TGTGCCAGCAGCTTAGCATTCGGGACAGGGGGCCGGGAGACCCAGTACTTC.

In its sample, this clonotype was seen many times. The V call is TRBV7-9, the J call TRBJ1-1; TRBD1 is a possible D gene (5 bases). The V gene lost 2 bases and the J gene lost 3 bases, with 7 bases spanning the gap. Germline-derived CDR1 and CDR2 are SEHNR and FQNEAQ (reference sequence). The CDR3 is 13 amino acids. The CDR3 loop is CASSLPGDTEAFF. The CDR3 nucleotides are TGTGCCAGCAGCTTACCGGGGGACACTGAAGCTTTCTTT.

The chain links TRBV11-2 to TRBJ2-3; 7 bases are shared with TRBD2. Trimming cost V 5 bases and J 0 bases; bases outside gene matches: 5. This CDR3 is 15 amino acids long. Germline CDR1 reads SGHAT; CDR2 reads FQNNGV. The CDR3 DNA reads TGTGCCAGCAGCGGAAGTAGCGGGAGCACAGATACGCAGTATTTT. Protein sequence: CASSGSSGSTDTQYF.

Ten or more counts support this clonotype. This CDR3 is CASSSQGAPYEQYF. CDR3 bases: TGTGCCAGCAGTTCACAGGGGGCTCCCTACGAGCAGTACTTC. The gene calls are TRBV12-3 or TRBV12-4 and TRBJ2-7; TRBD1 aligns across 9 bases. The CDR3 is 14 amino acids. V lost 4 bases, J lost 2 bases, and 3 bases stayed unmatched.

The chain couples TRBV20-1 to TRBJ2-7; D unclear. The closer fit of TRBJ2-4 to the DNA end suggests the J call may be wrong. Germline CDR1 reads DFQATT; CDR2 reads SNEGSKA (reference sequence). The CDR3 extends over 12 amino acids. The CDR3 loop reads CSAKTELGIQYF. CDR3 sequence (DNA): TGCAGTGCTAAAACAGAGTTAGGCATTCAGTACTTC.

The V call is TRBV29-1, the J call TRBJ2-3; a weak D match, TRBD1 (6 bases). The CDR3 extends over 14 amino acids. V was shortened by 6 bases and J by 2 bases, with 15 bases between the two germline ends. The V gene's germline CDR1 is SQVTM and CDR2 ANQGSEA. CDR3: CSVRRGSSTDTQYF. The DNA for the CDR3 is TGCAGCGTGCGCAGGGGTTCGTCCACAGATACGCAGTATTTT.

V is TRBV2 and J is TRBJ1-5, with TRBD1 as a possible D gene (6 bases). Trimming pared 8 bases from V and 2 bases from J, leaving 22 bases between. The CDR3 is 17 residues long. In germline, CDR1 is SNHLY, CDR2 FYNNEI. This chain's CDR3 is CASSPLHGGSGNQPQHF. In nucleotides, the CDR3 is TGTGCCAGCTCACCACTCCATGGGGGCAGCGGCAATCAGCCCCAGCATTTT.

The sample holds many counts of this clonotype. This chain joins TRBV12-3 or TRBV12-4 and TRBJ1-1, with D tentatively TRBD1 (6 bases). V was shortened by 2 bases and J by 7 bases, with 11 bases between the two germline ends. This CDR3 has 13 residues. Here the CDR3 DNA reads TGTGCCAGCAGTTTAACGGACAGCGATGAAGCTTTCTTT. As protein: CASSLTDSDEAFF.

This clonotype was counted at least ten times. This sequence joins TRBV19 and TRBJ1-1; D remains ambiguous. Germline V CDR1 and CDR2: LNHDA, SQIVND (reference sequence). V was pared by 5 bases and J by 0 bases, with 7 bases between. The CDR3 extends over 13 amino acids. CDR3 residues: CASSEVLNTEAFF. DNA for the CDR3: TGTGCCAGTAGTGAGGTGCTGAACACTGAAGCTTTCTTT.

This clonotype came up many times. The chain has TRBV12-3 or TRBV12-4 and TRBJ2-7, with 7 nucleotides matching TRBD1. V was pared by 6 bases and J by 3 bases, with 5 bases of the junction left unmatched. The CDR3 contains 13 residues. The CDR3 loop reads CASRPTGSYEQYF. CDR3 nucleotide sequence: TGTGCCAGCAGGCCGACAGGGAGCTACGAGCAGTACTTC.

This clonotype is a singleton in its sample. The rearrangement links TRBV6-5 to TRBJ1-1; 9 bases fit TRBD1. J lost 1 base, V lost 6 bases, and 6 bases had no gene match. The germline CDR1 and CDR2 sequences are MNHEY and SVGAGI. The CDR3 is made up of 15 amino acids. The CDR3 loop reads CASSYRGQGNTEAFF. For the CDR3, the DNA is TGTGCCAGCAGCTATCGGGGACAGGGGAACACTGAAGCTTTCTTT.

This clonotype has ten or more counts. The chain uses TRBV20-1 and TRBJ2-5, with D hard to call. CDR1 and CDR2 (germline): DFQATT, SNEGSKA (reference sequence). Between the trimmed V and J ends, which lost 1 base and 5 bases, there was a span of 11 bases. This CDR3 has 13 amino acids. Written as DNA, the CDR3 is TGCAGTGCTAGAGCAGGAGTTGCGGAGACCCAGTACTTC. Protein sequence: CSARAGVAETQYF.

This clonotype was counted ten times or more. J is TRBJ2-5 and V is TRBV20-1; unclear D gene. The CDR3 spans 14 residues. The V and J ends lost 6 bases and 0 bases respectively, with 14 bases between them. The germline gives CDR1 DFQATT, CDR2 SNEGSKA (reference sequence). The CDR3 here is CSASDLRYQETQYF. The CDR3 coding sequence is TGCAGTGCCTCCGATCTAAGATACCAAGAGACCCAGTACTTC.

This clonotype was counted only a few times. The genes are TRBV5-1 and TRBJ1-1, with a weak D call TRBD1 (6 bases). CDR3 length: 15 residues. Germline V gives CDR1 SGHRS, CDR2 YFSETQ. V lost 2 bases and J 1 base, leaving 12 bases between the germline ends. As DNA, the CDR3 is TGCGCCAGCAGCTTAAAAGGGGGGCCGAACACTGAAGCTTTCTTT. Encoded protein: CASSLKGGPNTEAFF.

This clonotype was observed at least ten times. The CDR3 bases are TGTGCCAGCAGCCAAGAGTTGGGCGGACTGGGGGAGACCCAGTACTTC. Translated, it gives CASSQELGGLGETQYF. V usage is TRBV14 and J usage is TRBJ2-5, with D tentatively TRBD2 (5 bases). The CDR3 totals 16 residues. V was shortened by 0 bases and J by 5 bases, with 16 bases between the two germline ends. Germline V lookup: CDR1 SGHDN, CDR2 FVKESK.

Comment on this clonotype: At one end the junction does not follow the germline gene, possibly because of a read error. The chain uses TRBV7-9 and TRBJ2-7; possibly TRBD2 for D (7 bases). The length of the CDR3 is 16 residues. Germline V gene data show CDR1 as SEHNR and CDR2 as FQNEAQ (reference sequence). The chain's CDR3 is CASSLAAGLWDNGQYF. DNA for the CDR3: TGTGCCAGCAGCCTAGCGGCGGGACTTTGGGACAACGGGCAGTACTTC.

As regards this clonotype: A much larger clone is a single base away; this may be a read error. The chain employs TRBV29-1 and TRBJ1-1; 10 nucleotides match TRBD1. Germline V gene lookup returns CDR1 SQVTM and CDR2 ANQGSEA. Trimming at V came to 4 bases and at J to 7 bases, leaving 6 bases not matched to a gene. This CDR3 spans 13 amino acids. The CDR3 is CSVVGQGVGEAFF. For the CDR3, the DNA is TGCAGCGTTGTCGGACAGGGGGTTGGTGAAGCTTTCTTT.

This clonotype was seen at least ten times. The V gene is TRBV7-9, the J gene TRBJ2-7; 8 positions match TRBD1. Germline trimming cut 5 bases from V and 2 bases from J; bases unmatched to any gene: 5. The CDR3 runs to 14 residues. Germline lookup yields CDR1 SEHNR and CDR2 FQNEAQ (reference sequence). The CDR3 reads CASSPDRAPYEQYF. The CDR3 coding sequence is TGTGCCAGCAGCCCGGACAGGGCCCCCTACGAGCAGTACTTC.

This clonotype came up many times. This chain joins TRBV19 and TRBJ1-1; possible D gene TRBD1, 6 bases. CDR1 and CDR2 (germline): LNHDA, SQIVND (reference sequence). The CDR3 runs to 15 residues. V was clipped by 6 bases and J by 1 base, with 15 bases between them. For the CDR3, the DNA is TGTGCCAGTAGGATCACAGGGCACCAGAACACTGAAGCTTTCTTT. Translation gives CASRITGHQNTEAFF.

This clonotype was counted at least ten times. The genes are TRBV7-2 and TRBJ1-5; unclear D gene. Germline V gene data show CDR1 as SGHTA and CDR2 as FQGNSA. This CDR3 is built from 13 residues. V was cut by 1 base and J by 4 bases, with 5 bases left in between. CDR3 region: CASSLGINQPQHF. Here the CDR3 DNA reads TGTGCCAGCAGCTTAGGAATAAATCAGCCCCAGCATTTT.

This clonotype showed up many times. The gene calls are TRBV5-1 and TRBJ2-7; 8 bases align to TRBD1. The V gene end was trimmed by 5 bases and the J gene end by 3 bases; junction bases not matched to a gene: 13. The CDR3 sequence is 16 residues long. In germline, CDR1 is SGHRS, CDR2 YFSETQ. The CDR3 bases are TGCGCCAGCAGTCCAAGGGTAACTACAGGGGGCTACGAGCAGTACTTC. Amino acid sequence: CASSPRVTTGGYEQYF.

This clonotype was found a few times. The chain joins TRBV20-1 to TRBJ2-3, with 9 positions matching TRBD2. Trimming removed 3 bases from V and 0 bases from J; junction bases left unmatched: 7. Looked up from germline, CDR1 is DFQATT and CDR2 is SNEGSKA (reference sequence). This CDR3 is built from 16 residues. CDR3 protein: CSASNPSGVSTDTQYF. DNA for the CDR3: TGCAGTGCTAGTAATCCTAGCGGGGTTAGCACAGATACGCAGTATTTT.

The V gene is TRBV5-4, the J gene TRBJ2-7; TRBD2 matches at 7 bases. With the DNA end fitting TRBJ2-1 better, the J assignment may be wrong. Germline CDR1 and CDR2: SGHNT and YYREEE (reference sequence). The CDR3 has 15 residues. The CDR3 DNA reads TGTGCCAGCAGCTTGCTGGGGGGGGCCTACAATGAGCAGTTCTTC. Its protein product is CASSLLGGAYNEQFF.

The V call is TRBV5-1, the J call TRBJ2-3; TRBD2 agrees at 8 bases. Germline V lookup: CDR1 SGHRS, CDR2 YFSETQ. V lost 3 bases to trimming and J lost 5 bases; unmatched junction nucleotides: 5. CDR3 length equals 14 residues. The CDR3 loop reads CASSWGSGEDTQYF. For the CDR3, the DNA is TGCGCCAGCAGCTGGGGTAGCGGGGAAGATACGCAGTATTTT.

Regarding this clonotype: A read error is possible here, since a much larger clone lies one base away. V and J are TRBV12-3 or TRBV12-4 and TRBJ2-5, with no clear D. V was pared by 5 bases and J by 2 bases, with 9 bases between. The CDR3 has 13 amino acids. In DNA, the CDR3 is TGTGCCAGCAGTCTCCCCTTACAAGAGACCCAGTACTTC. The encoded protein is CASSLPLQETQYF.

This clonotype was detected many times. This sequence joins TRBV6-5 and TRBJ1-3; D gene ambiguous. This CDR3 is 13 amino acids long. Germline loops: CDR1 MNHEY, CDR2 SVGAGI. Trimming cost V 6 bases and J 4 bases, with 10 bases left between them. The CDR3 DNA sequence: TGTGCCAGCAGGAGGTATTCGGGAAACACCATATATTTT. Protein product: CASRRYSGNTIYF.

This clonotype was picked up a small number of times. The gene calls are TRBV10-2 and TRBJ2-1; either TRBD1 or TRBD2 may fit D (5 bases each). Trimming pared 0 bases from V and 5 bases from J, leaving 8 bases between. The CDR3 covers 14 residues. Looked up from germline, CDR1 is WSHSY and CDR2 is SAAADI. The chain's CDR3 is CASSESGTHNEQFF. The CDR3 coding sequence is TGCGCCAGCAGTGAGTCCGGGACGCACAATGAGCAGTTCTTC.

The rearrangement uses TRBV28 and TRBJ1-5; D is undetermined. CDR3 size: 13 residues. Germline V gene sequence: CDR1 MDHEN, CDR2 SYDVKM. V lost 6 bases, J lost 6 bases, and 12 bases lay in between. The CDR3 bases are TGTGCCAGCAGGTTGAGAGTAGCTCAGCCCCAGCATTTT. This codes for CASRLRVAQPQHF. Drawing the rest from reference TRBV28 and TRBJ1-5, the complete variable domain is DVKVTQSSRYLVKRTGEKVFLECVQDMDHENMFWYRQDPGLGLRLIYFSYDVKMKEKGDIPEGYSVSREKKERFSLILESASTNQTSMYLCASRLRVAQPQHFGDGTRLSIL.

The chain combines TRBV5-1 with TRBJ1-1, with TRBD1 as a possible D gene (5 bases). The germline V gene encodes CDR1 SGHRS and CDR2 YFSETQ. This CDR3 comprises 15 residues. The V end was cut by 3 bases, the J end by 4 bases, with 16 bases between. The CDR3 loop is CASSWDLSRGTEAFF. Written as DNA, the CDR3 is TGCGCCAGCAGCTGGGACTTATCTCGGGGCACTGAAGCTTTCTTT.

This clonotype has a count of ten or more. The V and J genes are TRBV7-9 and TRBJ2-7, with TRBD2 as a possible D gene (7 bases). Germline-derived CDR1 and CDR2 are SEHNR and FQNEAQ (reference sequence). V was trimmed by 5 bases and J by 0 bases, leaving 20 bases between them. This CDR3 has 17 residues. DNA of the CDR3: TGTGCCAGCAGCCTCCCCGGGGGCGGGAGTGACTCCTACGAGCAGTACTTC. This codes for CASSLPGGGSDSYEQYF. Full variable domain (missing parts from reference TRBV7-9 and TRBJ2-7): DTGVSQNPRHKITKRGQNVTFRCDPISEHNRLYWYRQTLGQGPEFLTYFQNEAQLEKSRLLSDRFSAERPKGSFSTLEIQRTEQGDSAMYLCASSLPGGGSDSYEQYFGPGTRLTVT.

The chain is built from TRBV29-1 and TRBJ2-7; D is unclear. Trimming took 3 bases from V and 7 from J, leaving 19 bases between them. CDR3 length equals 14 residues. Germline V CDR1 and CDR2: SQVTM, ANQGSEA. The CDR3 region is CSVDGLLSYNEQYF. The CDR3, as DNA: TGCAGCGTTGACGGTCTTCTCTCCTACAATGAGCAGTACTTC.